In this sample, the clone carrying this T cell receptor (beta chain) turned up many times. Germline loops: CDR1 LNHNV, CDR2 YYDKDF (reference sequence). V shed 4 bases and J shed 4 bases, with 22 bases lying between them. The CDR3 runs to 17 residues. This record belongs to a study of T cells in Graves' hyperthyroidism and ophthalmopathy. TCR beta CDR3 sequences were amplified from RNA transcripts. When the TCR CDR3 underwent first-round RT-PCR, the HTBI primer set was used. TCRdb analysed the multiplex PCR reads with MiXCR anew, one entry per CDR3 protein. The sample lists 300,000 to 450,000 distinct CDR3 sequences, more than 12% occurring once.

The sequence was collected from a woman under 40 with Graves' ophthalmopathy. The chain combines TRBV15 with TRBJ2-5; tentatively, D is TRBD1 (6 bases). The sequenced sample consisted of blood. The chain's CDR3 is CATSKKFQGPGGETQYF. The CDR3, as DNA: TGTGCCACCAGCAAGAAGTTCCAGGGGCCTGGGGGAGAGACCCAGTACTTC.